The next 13 T cell receptor beta chains were all read from a single sample in a study of shared clonotypes between healthy human individuals. Only in-frame clones appear in the TCRdb table, and some are missing; sequencing was by immunoSEQ multiplex PCR. This table holds roughly 810,000 clones, 96% found once. Naive CD8 cells lacked CD45RO, underwent positive selection for CCR7 and left out terminally differentiated effector memory CD45RA+ cells. The specimen was naive CD8+ T cells sorted from blood. These receptors were collected from a man aged 25 to 45 in good health.

V is TRBV6-5 and J is TRBJ1-1; no clear D. The CDR3 is 12 amino acids. V was clipped by 6 bases and J by 3 bases, with 8 bases between them. Per the germline V gene, CDR1 is MNHEY and CDR2 is SVGAGI. The CDR3 bases are TGTGCCAGCAGAACGGGGTACACTGAAGCTTTCTTT. This translates into CASRTGYTEAFF.

This rearrangement joins TRBV7-9 to TRBJ2-1; 7 bases are a match to TRBD1. J was trimmed by 9 bases and V by 5 bases; bases with no gene match: 16. Germline-derived CDR1 and CDR2 are SEHNR and FQNEAQ (reference sequence). The CDR3 length is 16 residues. CDR3 loop: CASSPMKTGSVGEQFF. DNA of the CDR3: TGTGCCAGCAGCCCCATGAAGACAGGGTCTGTGGGTGAGCAGTTCTTC. The variable domain in full, completed from reference TRBV7-9 and TRBJ2-1, reads DTGVSQNPRHKITKRGQNVTFRCDPISEHNRLYWYRQTLGQGPEFLTYFQNEAQLEKSRLLSDRFSAERPKGSFSTLEIQRTEQGDSAMYLCASSPMKTGSVGEQFFGPGTRLTVL.

The chain links TRBV7-9 to TRBJ1-5; TRBD1 matches at 7 bases. V lost 5 bases to trimming and J lost 4 bases; unmatched junction nucleotides: 8. The V gene's germline CDR1 is SEHNR and CDR2 FQNEAQ (reference sequence). The CDR3 spans 15 residues. The CDR3 is CASSPLGQLNQPQHF. In nucleotides, the CDR3 is TGTGCCAGCAGCCCCCTGGGACAGTTGAATCAGCCCCAGCATTTT.

This chain uses TRBV28 with TRBJ2-1; a possible D gene is TRBD1 (5 bases). Germline lookup yields CDR1 MDHEN and CDR2 SYDVKM. V was shortened by 5 bases and J by 0 bases, with 8 bases between the two germline ends. This CDR3 spans 14 amino acids. The CDR3 loop is CASSKGDSYNEQFF. CDR3 DNA sequence: TGTGCCAGCAGTAAAGGGGACTCCTACAATGAGCAGTTCTTC.

J is TRBJ2-7 and V is TRBV27; 9 bases align to TRBD2. There are 15 residues in the CDR3. Unmatched junction bases numbered 8, after V lost 4 bases and J lost 4 bases. In germline, CDR1 is MNHEY, CDR2 SMNVEV (reference sequence). DNA of the CDR3: TGTGCCAGCAGTTGGGGACCAGCGGGAGGATACGAGCAGTACTTC. Translated: CASSWGPAGGYEQYF.

This rearrangement joins TRBV7-2 to TRBJ2-3, with D tentatively TRBD1 (6 bases). This CDR3 comprises 18 residues. Germline CDR1 is SGHTA and CDR2 is FQGNSA. The V gene lost 4 bases and the J gene lost 1 base, with 21 bases spanning the gap. The CDR3 sequence is CASSSQGLQGLGTDTQYF. As DNA, the CDR3 is TGTGCCAGCAGCTCCCAGGGCCTACAGGGTTTGGGCACAGATACGCAGTATTTT.

The chain joins TRBV11-2 to TRBJ2-7; TRBD2 agrees at 7 bases. Trimming took 1 base from V and 3 from J; bases not matched to a gene: 6. The length of the CDR3 is 15 residues. Germline-derived CDR1 and CDR2 are SGHAT and FQNNGV. In nucleotides, the CDR3 is TGTGCCAGCAGCTTAGGACTAGCTGATAGCTACGAGCAGTACTTC. Amino acid sequence: CASSLGLADSYEQYF.

The chain recombines TRBV13 with TRBJ2-4; 7 bases are a match to TRBD1. Trimming took 5 bases from V and 0 from J; bases not matched to a gene: 16. The CDR3 is 19 residues long. Per germline, CDR1 PRHDT and CDR2 FYEKMQ (reference sequence). CDR3 loop: CASSDTTGLNQLAKNIQYF. The CDR3 DNA is TGTGCCAGCAGCGACACGACAGGGCTTAACCAACTAGCCAAAAACATTCAGTACTTC.

The chain is built from TRBV15 and TRBJ1-1; 8 nucleotides match TRBD1. Germline lookup yields CDR1 LNHNV and CDR2 YYDKDF (reference sequence). This CDR3 comprises 14 residues. J gave up 11 bases and V 2 bases, and 10 bases lay outside the gene matches. The CDR3: CATSRHRGQDAAFF. The CDR3 DNA is TGTGCCACCAGCAGACACCGGGGACAGGACGCCGCTTTCTTT. Using reference TRBV15 and TRBJ1-1 for the parts outside the CDR3, the full variable domain is DAMVIQNPRYQVTQFGKPVTLSCSQTLNHNVMYWYQQKSSQAPKLLFHYYDKDFNNEADTPDNFQSRRPNTSFCFLDIRSPGLGDTAMYLCATSRHRGQDAAFFGQGTRLTVV.

In the case of this clone: Other nucleotide sequences from this sample produce the same CDR3. The J gene is TRBJ1-1, the V gene TRBV5-1, with 8 positions matching TRBD1. Germline V CDR1 and CDR2: SGHRS, YFSETQ. The CDR3 consists of 15 residues. The J segment lost 3 bases and the V segment lost 4 bases, leaving 8 bases of the junction unmatched. In nucleotides, the CDR3 is TGCGCCAGCAGCCTCTTCCAGGGGGCTGACACTGAAGCTTTCTTT. This encodes CASSLFQGADTEAFF.

V usage is TRBV11-2 and J usage is TRBJ1-1, with a possible D match to TRBD1 (6 bases). Germline loops: CDR1 SGHAT, CDR2 FQNNGV. The CDR3 spans 12 residues. V lost 6 bases and J lost 10, with 15 bases in between. CDR3 in amino acids: CASRVDRSPAFF. DNA for the CDR3: TGTGCCAGCAGAGTGGACAGATCGCCAGCTTTCTTT.

To note about this clone: One end of the junction does not line up with germline, which may come from a read error. The chain has TRBV29-1 and TRBJ2-1; D is unresolved. The CDR3 runs 15 residues. Germline-derived CDR1 and CDR2 are SQVTM and ANQGSEA. The CDR3: CSVEDRGGLYNKQFF. The CDR3 nucleotides read TGCAGCGTTGAAGATAGAGGCGGCCTCTACAATAAGCAGTTCTTC.

This chain links TRBV7-8 with TRBJ2-3, with no clear D. The CDR3 runs to 18 residues. The V end was cut by 4 bases, the J end by 3 bases, with 23 bases between. Looked up from germline, CDR1 is SGHVS and CDR2 is FQNEAQ. CDR3 region: CASSYSPPTRPLTDTQYF. CDR3 coding DNA: TGTGCCAGCAGCTACAGTCCCCCCACACGGCCTTTAACAGATACGCAGTATTTT. The full variable domain, rest sourced from reference TRBV7-8 and TRBJ2-3, is GAGVSQSPRYKVAKRGQDVALRCDPISGHVSLFWYQQALGQGPEFLTYFQNEAQLDKSGLPSDRFFAERPEGSVSTLKIQRTQQEDSAVYLCASSYSPPTRPLTDTQYFGPGTRLTVL.